This T cell receptor (beta chain) appears in the sequencing data of a study of T-cell reconstitution after alpha-beta-depleted transplantation in children. General observations from the study: In patients about two months after transplant, alpha-beta T cells reportedly arose from several hundred expanded graft clones.

A word on this clonotype: Its antigen remains unknown.

A TCRbeta library incorporating unique molecular identifiers was prepared. TCRdb itself ran the PCR reads through MiXCR, one entry per CDR3 protein. The table records 200,000 to 300,000 distinct CDR3 sequences, 20% to 30% of them present only once. The V gene's germline CDR1 is MNHEY and CDR2 SVGEGT. The CDR3 is 14 residues long. V lost 6 bases, J lost 5 bases, and 7 bases stayed unmatched. The V gene is TRBV6-2 or TRBV6-3, the J gene TRBJ2-5, with 9 nucleotides matching TRBD1. Sequences were derived from PBMCs, mostly from graft donor cells, sampled 360 days after TCRalphabeta/CD19-depleted stem cell transplant. The sequence came from a female patient aged 2-15 years who had a stem cell transplant for congenital amegakaryocytic thrombocytopenia, so the T cells may come from the graft donor. CDR3 region: CASSTRDREETQYF. The CDR3 DNA reads TGTGCCAGCAGCACCCGGGACAGGGAGGAGACCCAGTACTTC.